The present entry profiles one TCR beta chain with its context. As yet, its antigen is unknown. This specimen belongs to a study of identifying expanded T cells in peripheral blood. Assay used: immunoSEQ multiplex PCR; TCRdb lists only in-frame clones, some missing. The profile covers about 53,000 clones, with roughly four fifths appearing a single time and approximately 15% taken by the ten largest. Study findings and constraints: Around 1.2 clones differed between technical replicates, versus around 15 and 19 over time. Clone count variance between roughly 2-week samples rose with total template count.

Germline V lookup: CDR1 SSHAT, CDR2 FNYEAQ (reference sequence). Trimming stripped 5 bases from V and 7 bases from J, with 17 bases between. This CDR3 spans 14 amino acids. The sample consisted of blood. The receptor comes from a person aged 18 to 75 in good health. V and J are TRBV7-7 and TRBJ2-5, with D possibly matching TRBD2 (6 bases). The CDR3 nucleotides read TGTGCCAGCAGCCCGACTACCGGGGGTGGGACCCAGTACTTC. This translates into CASSPTTGGGTQYF.